The T cell receptor (beta chain) described here comes from a study of naive and memory T cell subsets (TCRdb year 2017). Concerning the study at large: The study applied an open-source, UMI-based TCR alpha and beta sequencing pipeline to sorted naive and memory peripheral blood T cell subsets. The results of the functional CMV T cell responses matched the IgG serology results in every case. RNA was DNase-treated and reverse transcribed with TCR constant-region primers, mostly using SuperScript III.

CDR1 and CDR2 are drawn from the germline V gene: MNHEY, SVGAGI. Taken from cysteine to phenylalanine, the CDR3 has 15 residues. Only the CDR3 region is kept as DNA, spanning 45 bases read in frame from base 1. The trim is 0 bases for V and 2 bases for J, with a gap of 10 bases between the germline ends. From the second PCR step on, the TCR alpha and beta chain libraries were amplified in separate reactions. Donor CMV status was determined by IFNgamma production from CD4+ T cells after overnight stimulation of fresh PBMCs with CMV viral lysate. CD4 T cells were positively selected using Miltenyi beads, after which CD8 T cells were positively selected from the CD4-negative fraction. Cells stained for CD3, CD4, CD8, CD45RA, CD27 and a live/dead dye were sorted on a BD Aria II into four subsets by CD45RA and CD27. Blood came from a few healthy volunteers, each fractionated into CD4 and CD8 T cells and then into four differentiation subsets. About 120 ml of peripheral blood was taken from each donor, and PBMC were separated by density-gradient centrifugation on Ficoll-Paque PLUS. The sorted cells were lysed in RLT buffer, after which RNA was extracted using a Qiagen RNeasy kit and kept at -80 degrees C.

The paper as a whole reports these results and caveats: After error correction, only a single occurrence was seen for over 85% of naive TCR sequences, so much steeper abundance distributions were produced than in memory subsets. In both CD4 and CD8 cells, a rise in Gini index and a fall in Shannon and inverse Simpson diversity were observed from naive through CM, EM and EMRA. Single alpha or beta chain sequences, rather than paired alpha/beta receptors, were used to define clonotypes. The abundance of TCRs followed a power law with an exponent that differed between naive and memory subsets yet stayed consistent across the three individuals. No ground truth was available to validate the repertoire findings for the naive and memory subsets. RNA-based TCR counts may be influenced by expression changes linked to T cell activation and differentiation.

The method was UMI-ligation and nested PCR. The beta constant-region primer consisted of an equimolar mixture of two oligonucleotides that together covered TRBC1 and TRBC2. The ligated cDNA went through four rounds of PCR with nested alpha and beta constant-region primers together with the SP2 primer. T4 RNA ligase 1 ligated a single-stranded oligonucleotide carrying the SP2 primer and a 12-nucleotide UMI to the cDNA 3' end. The ligation reaction was incubated at 16°C for roughly 18-24 hours. PCR2 was typically run as a SYBR Green qPCR and stopped at a predetermined threshold to prevent over-amplification. Apart from the first purification, every purification step used Agencourt AMPure XP magnetic beads. Libraries were quantified by Qubit and checked on a TapeStation, where a main peak was expected near 650 bp. Pooled libraries were sequenced on an Illumina MiSeq with v2 2x251 paired-end kits, typically giving about 0.9-2.1 million reads per sample. Libraries were pooled at 4 nM per sample, and about 4.5-7% PhiX was added to improve cluster recognition. Per the authors' processing: Using tag matching that tolerated one base-pair mismatch, Decombinator assigned V and J genes to FASTQ reads that had been processed by Demultiplexor. Collapsinator used UMIs to correct both sequencing errors and frequency errors arising from PCR heterogeneity. CDR3Translator translated TCRs and extracted CDR3s from the conserved cysteine to the FGXG phenylalanine, flagging non-productive sequences. Repertoires were subsampled to equal numbers of UMI-defined TCRs before Gini, Shannon entropy and inverse Simpson indices were calculated. Within the linear range, a power law was fitted by maximum likelihood to the distributions of clonotype abundance. Similar UMI counts, unique TCR numbers and clonal distributions were obtained with the pipeline and with MIGEC on one naive CD8 sample. A set of several thousand CMV-associated CDR3 sequences, compiled from VDJdb and a published dataset, was used to search the repertoires. TCRdb ran its own pipeline on the public reads, namely fastp trimming at Q25 and MiXCR clone calling, and kept in-frame beta chains. Each record represents a unique CDR3 protein, reported with the most common genes and DNA among its rows. V and J calls and clone size were set by TCRdb, not the authors. Counted in this sample were roughly 130,000 distinct CDR3 sequences; 35% to 40% of them appeared once. The top ten hold approximately 0.9% of the sample.

About this clonotype: Its antigen remains undetermined. Per-base qualities were not stored, and no clone one base away is much larger.

The chain was built from TRBV6-5 and TRBJ1-2; the D gene remains uncertain. The sequence derives from a human donor in good health. The sequencing input was central memory CD4+ T cells from blood. Sample cell subset or site, as interpreted from the label and publication: central memory, CD45RA- CD27+. The CDR3 protein is CASSYSRRMNYGYTF. The sequenced DNA: TGTGCCAGCAGTTACTCCCGACGAATGAACTATGGCTACACCTTC.